This TCR beta chain is from a study of blood T cells in healthy people across ages. Donors were systemically healthy Caucasian individuals from Russia aged about 6 to 100 years. Each donor's blood draw was 8.5 to 10 milliliters of peripheral blood. It was with a sample-barcoded 5' primer and a J-beta primer mix that a second PCR of roughly 7 to 12 cycles was run. TCRdb reprocessed the 5' RACE reads with MiXCR, giving one entry per CDR3 protein. The sample lists around 1.5 million distinct CDR3 sequences, approximately 60% seen once, with approximately 7% in the top ten. The clonotype comes from a young man in good health. Sequenced input: blood.

DNA of the CDR3: TGCAGTGCTAGTATCGGGACCTACGAGCAGTACTTC. This translates into CSASIGTYEQYF. The chain has TRBV20-1 and TRBJ2-5; TRBD2 might be the D (5 bases). The J call may be wrong; the DNA end is better matched by TRBJ2-7. The CDR3 spans 12 residues. The germline CDR1 and CDR2 sequences are DFQATT and SNEGSKA (reference sequence).